The clone carrying this T cell receptor (beta chain) was recorded many times. The data are from a study of blood T cells in healthy people across ages. A second PCR of 7 to 11 cycles used a sample-barcoded 5' primer and a J-beta primer mix. Each cDNA molecule carried a tag from a template-switch adaptor that contained 12 random nucleotides. One entry per CDR3 protein results from TCRdb running MiXCR on the 5' RACE reads. The sample yields hundreds of thousands of distinct CDR3 sequences, about 21% seen once. Donors were healthy Caucasian individuals from Russia aged roughly 6 to 100. Each sample used at least 6 million PBMCs. This clonotype originated in a man aged 70-80 years in good health. Sequencing was done on a sample of blood.

The CDR3 sequence is CASSLGGYSYEQYF. The CDR3 nucleotides are TGTGCCAGCAGCTTAGGCGGATACTCCTACGAGCAGTACTTC. The V gene is TRBV7-2, the J gene TRBJ2-7; D is unclear. V lost 1 base and J lost 0, with 7 bases in between. There are 14 residues in the CDR3. The V gene's germline CDR1 is SGHTA and CDR2 FQGNSA.